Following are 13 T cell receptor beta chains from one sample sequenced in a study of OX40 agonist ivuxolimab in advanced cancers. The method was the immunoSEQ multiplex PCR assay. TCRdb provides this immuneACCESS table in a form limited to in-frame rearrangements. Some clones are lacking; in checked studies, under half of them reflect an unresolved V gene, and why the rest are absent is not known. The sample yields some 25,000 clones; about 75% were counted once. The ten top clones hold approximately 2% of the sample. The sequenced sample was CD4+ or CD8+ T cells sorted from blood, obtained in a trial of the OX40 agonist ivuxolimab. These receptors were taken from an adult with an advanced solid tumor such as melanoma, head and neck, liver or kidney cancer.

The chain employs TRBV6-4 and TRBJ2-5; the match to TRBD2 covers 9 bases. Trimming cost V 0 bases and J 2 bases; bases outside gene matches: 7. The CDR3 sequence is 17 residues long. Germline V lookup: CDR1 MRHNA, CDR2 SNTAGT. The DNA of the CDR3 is TGTGCCAGCAGTGACTCCCGGGGACTAGCCATTCAAGAGACCCAGTACTTC. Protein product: CASSDSRGLAIQETQYF.

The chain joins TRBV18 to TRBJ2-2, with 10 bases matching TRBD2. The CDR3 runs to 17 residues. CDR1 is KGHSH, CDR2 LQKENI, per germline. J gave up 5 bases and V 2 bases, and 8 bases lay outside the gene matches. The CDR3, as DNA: TGTGCCAGCTCACCAAGGGGACTAGCGAGCAGGACCGGGGAGCTGTTTTTT. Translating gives CASSPRGLASRTGELFF.

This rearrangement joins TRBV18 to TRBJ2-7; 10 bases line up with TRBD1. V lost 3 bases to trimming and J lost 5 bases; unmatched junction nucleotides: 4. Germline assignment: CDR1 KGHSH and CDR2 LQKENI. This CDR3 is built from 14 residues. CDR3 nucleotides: TGTGCCAGCTCACCGGACAGGGGGTTCCACGAGCAGTACTTC. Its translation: CASSPDRGFHEQYF.

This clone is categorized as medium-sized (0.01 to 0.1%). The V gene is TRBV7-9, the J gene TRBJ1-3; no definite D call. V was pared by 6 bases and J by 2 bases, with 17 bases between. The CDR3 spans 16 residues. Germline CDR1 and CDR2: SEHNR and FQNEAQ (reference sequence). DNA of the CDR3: TGTGCCAGCAGTGTCCTCCAGGTGGGCGCTGGAAACACCATATATTTT. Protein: CASSVLQVGAGNTIYF. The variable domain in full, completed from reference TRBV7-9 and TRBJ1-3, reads DTGVSQNPRHKITKRGQNVTFRCDPISEHNRLYWYRQTLGQGPEFLTYFQNEAQLEKSRLLSDRFSAERPKGSFSTLEIQRTEQGDSAMYLCASSVLQVGAGNTIYFGEGSWLTVV.

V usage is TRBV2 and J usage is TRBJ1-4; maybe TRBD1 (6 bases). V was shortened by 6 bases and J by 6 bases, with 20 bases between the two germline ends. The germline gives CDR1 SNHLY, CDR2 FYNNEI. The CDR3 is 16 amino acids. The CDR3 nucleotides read TGTGCCAGCAGCCCAACCCCGCAGGGGTTTGATGAAAAACTGTTTTTT. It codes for CASSPTPQGFDEKLFF.

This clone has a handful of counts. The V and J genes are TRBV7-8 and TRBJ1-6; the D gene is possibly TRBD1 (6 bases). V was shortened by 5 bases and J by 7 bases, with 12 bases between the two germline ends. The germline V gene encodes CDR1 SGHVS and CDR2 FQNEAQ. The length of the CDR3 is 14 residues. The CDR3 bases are TGTGCCAGCAGCGGGGGGCCGTCAAATTCACCCCTCCACTTT. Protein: CASSGGPSNSPLHF.

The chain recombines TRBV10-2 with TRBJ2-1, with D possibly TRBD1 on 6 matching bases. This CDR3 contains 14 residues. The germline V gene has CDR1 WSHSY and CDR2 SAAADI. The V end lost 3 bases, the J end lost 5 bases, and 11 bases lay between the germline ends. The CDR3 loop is CASSEQGPDNEQFF. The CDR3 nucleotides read TGCGCCAGCAGTGAACAGGGTCCGGACAATGAGCAGTTCTTC.

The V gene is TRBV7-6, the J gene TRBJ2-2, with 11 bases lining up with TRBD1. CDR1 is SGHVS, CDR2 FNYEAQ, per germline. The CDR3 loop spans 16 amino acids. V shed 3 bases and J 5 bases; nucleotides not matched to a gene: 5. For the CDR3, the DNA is TGTGCCAGCAGCTTGAGGGGGACAGGGGGGACCGGGGAGCTGTTTTTT. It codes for CASSLRGTGGTGELFF.

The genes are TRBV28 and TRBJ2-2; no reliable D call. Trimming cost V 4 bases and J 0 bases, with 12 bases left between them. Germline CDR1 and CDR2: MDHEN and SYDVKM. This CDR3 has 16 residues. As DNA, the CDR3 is TGTGCCAGCAGTTCCTGGTCGGATGCGAACACCGGGGAGCTGTTTTTT. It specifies CASSSWSDANTGELFF.

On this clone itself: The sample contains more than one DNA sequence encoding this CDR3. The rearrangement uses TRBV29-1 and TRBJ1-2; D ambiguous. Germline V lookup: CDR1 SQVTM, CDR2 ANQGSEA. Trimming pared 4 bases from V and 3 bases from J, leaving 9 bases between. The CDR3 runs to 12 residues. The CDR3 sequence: CSVGPGHYGYTF. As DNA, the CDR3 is TGCAGCGTTGGACCCGGCCACTATGGCTACACCTTC.

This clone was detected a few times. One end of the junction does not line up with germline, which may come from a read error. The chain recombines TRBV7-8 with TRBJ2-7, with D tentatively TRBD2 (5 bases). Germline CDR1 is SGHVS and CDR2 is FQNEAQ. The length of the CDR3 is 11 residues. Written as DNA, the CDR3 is TGTGCCAGCAGCCCTGGTTGGGAGCGGTACTTC. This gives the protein CASSPGWERYF. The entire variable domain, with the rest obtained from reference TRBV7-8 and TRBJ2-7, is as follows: GAGVSQSPRYKVAKRGQDVALRCDPISGHVSLFWYQQALGQGPEFLTYFQNEAQLDKSGLPSDRFFAERPEGSVSTLKIQRTQQEDSAVYLCASSPGWERYFGPGTRLTVT.

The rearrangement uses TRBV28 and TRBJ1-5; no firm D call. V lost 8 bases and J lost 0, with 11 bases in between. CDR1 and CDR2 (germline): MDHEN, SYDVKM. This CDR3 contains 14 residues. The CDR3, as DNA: TGTGCCAGCGGGGAATCAGTTAGCAATCAGCCCCAGCATTTT. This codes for CASGESVSNQPQHF.

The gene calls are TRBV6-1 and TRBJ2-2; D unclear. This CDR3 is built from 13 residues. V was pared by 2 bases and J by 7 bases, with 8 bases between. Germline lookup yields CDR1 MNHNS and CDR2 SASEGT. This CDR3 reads CASSESGRGELFF. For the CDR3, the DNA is TGTGCCAGCAGTGAAAGTGGCCGCGGGGAGCTGTTTTTT.